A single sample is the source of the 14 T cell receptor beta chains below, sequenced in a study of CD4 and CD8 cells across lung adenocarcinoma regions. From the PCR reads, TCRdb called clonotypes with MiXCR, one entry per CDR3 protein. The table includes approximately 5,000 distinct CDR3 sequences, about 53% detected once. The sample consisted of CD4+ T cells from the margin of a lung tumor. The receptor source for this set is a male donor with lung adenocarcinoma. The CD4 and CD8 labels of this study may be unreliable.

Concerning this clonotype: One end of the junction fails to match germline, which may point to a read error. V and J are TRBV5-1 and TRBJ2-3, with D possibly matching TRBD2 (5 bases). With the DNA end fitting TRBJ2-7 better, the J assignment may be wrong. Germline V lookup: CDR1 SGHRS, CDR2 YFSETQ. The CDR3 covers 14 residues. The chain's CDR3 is CAGSRRVGQDTQYF. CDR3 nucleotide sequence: TGCGCCGGCAGCCGGCGGGTTGGCCAAGATACGCAGTACTTC.

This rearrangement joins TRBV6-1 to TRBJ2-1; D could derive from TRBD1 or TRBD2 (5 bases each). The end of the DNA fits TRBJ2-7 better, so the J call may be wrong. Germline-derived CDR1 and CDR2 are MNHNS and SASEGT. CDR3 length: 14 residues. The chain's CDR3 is CASRDTGAPYEQYF. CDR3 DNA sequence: TGTGCCAGCAGGGACACCGGGGCGCCCTACGAGCAGTACTTC.

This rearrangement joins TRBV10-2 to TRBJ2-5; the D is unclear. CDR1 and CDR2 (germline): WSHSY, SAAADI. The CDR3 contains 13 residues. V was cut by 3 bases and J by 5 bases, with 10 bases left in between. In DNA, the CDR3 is TGCGCCAGCAGTGAACCAACTCACGAGACCCAGTACTTC. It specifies CASSEPTHETQYF.

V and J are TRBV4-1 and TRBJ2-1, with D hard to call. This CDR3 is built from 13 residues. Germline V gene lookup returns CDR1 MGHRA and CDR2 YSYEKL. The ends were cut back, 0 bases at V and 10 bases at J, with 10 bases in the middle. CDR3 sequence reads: CASSQEWHLEQFF. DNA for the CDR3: TGCGCCAGCAGCCAAGAGTGGCATCTGGAGCAGTTCTTC.

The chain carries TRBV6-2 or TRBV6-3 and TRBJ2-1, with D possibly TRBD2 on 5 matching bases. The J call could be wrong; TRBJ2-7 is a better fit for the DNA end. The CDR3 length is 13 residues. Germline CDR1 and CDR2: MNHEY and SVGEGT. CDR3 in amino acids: CASSSGERNEQYF. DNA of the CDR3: TGTGCCAGCTCTTCTGGGGAGCGGAACGAGCAGTACTTC.

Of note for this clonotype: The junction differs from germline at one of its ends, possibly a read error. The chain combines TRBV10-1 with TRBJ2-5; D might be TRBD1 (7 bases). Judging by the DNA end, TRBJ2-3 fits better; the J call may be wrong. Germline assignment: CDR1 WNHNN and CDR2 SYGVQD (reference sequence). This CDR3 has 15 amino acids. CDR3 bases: TGCGCCGGCGGGCAGGGGGGCCTAGGCCCAGATACCCAGTATTTT. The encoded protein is CAGGQGGLGPDTQYF.

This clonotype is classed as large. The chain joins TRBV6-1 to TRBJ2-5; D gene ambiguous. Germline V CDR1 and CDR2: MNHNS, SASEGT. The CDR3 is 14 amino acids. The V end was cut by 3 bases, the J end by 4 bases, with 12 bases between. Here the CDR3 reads CASSDYGMGETQYF. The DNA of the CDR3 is TGTGCCAGCAGTGATTACGGCATGGGAGAGACCCAGTACTTC.

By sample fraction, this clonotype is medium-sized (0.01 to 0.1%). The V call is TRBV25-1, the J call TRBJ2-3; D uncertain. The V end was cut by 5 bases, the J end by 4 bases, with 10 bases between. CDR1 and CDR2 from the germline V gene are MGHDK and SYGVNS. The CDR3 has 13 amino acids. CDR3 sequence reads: CASSRTVADTQYF. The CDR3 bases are TGTGCCAGCAGTCGGACGGTCGCAGATACGCAGTATTTT.

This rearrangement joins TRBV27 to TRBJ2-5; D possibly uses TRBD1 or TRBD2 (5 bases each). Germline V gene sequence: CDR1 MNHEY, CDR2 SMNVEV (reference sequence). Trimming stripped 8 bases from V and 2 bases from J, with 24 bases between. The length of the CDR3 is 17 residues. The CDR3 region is CASCPGRRARGQETQYF. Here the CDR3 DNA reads TGTGCCAGCTGTCCGGGGCGCCGGGCCCGTGGGCAAGAGACCCAGTACTTC.

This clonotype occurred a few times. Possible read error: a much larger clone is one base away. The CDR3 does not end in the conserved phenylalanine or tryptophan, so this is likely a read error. CDR3 sequence: CASEGLAGWSSYNEQFS. The CDR3 bases are TGTGCCAGCGAGGGGCTAGCGGGGTGGAGCTCCTACAATGAGCAGTTCTCC. V usage is TRBV6-1 and J usage is TRBJ2-1; 9 nucleotides agree with TRBD2. The germline V gene encodes CDR1 MNHNS and CDR2 SASEGT. The CDR3 runs to 17 residues. V gave up 8 bases and J gave up 0 bases; unmatched junction bases: 11.

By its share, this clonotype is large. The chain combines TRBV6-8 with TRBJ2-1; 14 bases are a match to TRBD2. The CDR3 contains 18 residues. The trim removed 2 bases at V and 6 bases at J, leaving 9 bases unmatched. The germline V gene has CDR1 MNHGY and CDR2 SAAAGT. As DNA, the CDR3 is TGTGCCAGCAGTTACCCGACTAGCGGGAGGGCAGAAGGCAATGAGCAGTTCTTC. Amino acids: CASSYPTSGRAEGNEQFF.

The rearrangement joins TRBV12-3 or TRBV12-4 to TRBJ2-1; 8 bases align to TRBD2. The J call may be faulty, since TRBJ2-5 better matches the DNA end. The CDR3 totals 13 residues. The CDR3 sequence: CASVLSGEETQYF. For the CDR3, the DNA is TGTGCCAGCGTCCTTAGCGGGGAAGAGACCCAGTACTTC.

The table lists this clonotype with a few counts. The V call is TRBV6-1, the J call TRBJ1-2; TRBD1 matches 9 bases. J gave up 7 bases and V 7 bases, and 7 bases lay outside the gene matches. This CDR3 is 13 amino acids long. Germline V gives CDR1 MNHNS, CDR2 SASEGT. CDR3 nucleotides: TGTGCCAGCACCGCCGGGACAGGGCTTGGCTACACCTTC. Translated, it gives CASTAGTGLGYTF.

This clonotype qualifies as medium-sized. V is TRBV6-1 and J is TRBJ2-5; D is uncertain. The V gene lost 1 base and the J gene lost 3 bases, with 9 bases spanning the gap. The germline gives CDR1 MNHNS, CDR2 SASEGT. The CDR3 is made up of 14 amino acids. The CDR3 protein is CASSEGSPKETQYF. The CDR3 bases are TGTGCCAGCAGTGAAGGATCCCCCAAAGAGACCCAGTACTTC.